This is a list of T cell receptor beta chains from one sample in a study of CD8+CD57+ T cells in acquired aplastic anemia. A single record per CDR3 protein comes from TCRdb applying MiXCR to the reads. The sample carries under 200,000 distinct CDR3 sequences, under 75% recorded once. Sequencing used sorted CD4+, CD8+, or CD8+CD57+ T cells (not recorded which) from PBMCs. The receptors originated from a human donor in good health. Each CDR3 is given with its conserved first and last residue. The order of the fields is V gene, J gene, CDR3 protein.

>TRBV7-8|TRBJ1-2
CAIRELGGNGYTF
>TRBV7-9|TRBJ1-1
CASSFPQGRNTEAFF
>TRBV29-1|TRBJ2-3
CSVGPYTDTQYF
>TRBV2|TRBJ2-7
CASVGTSESSYEQYF
>TRBV9|TRBJ1-5
CASSVGHSINSNQPQHF
>TRBV9|TRBJ2-1
CASSQPGQGVYNEQFF
>TRBV19|TRBJ1-6
CASSTITGGSPLHF
>TRBV10-3|TRBJ2-7
CAISSPGSSYEQYF
>TRBV7-2|TRBJ1-2
CASSLEGGNGYGYTF
>TRBV5-1|TRBJ1-2
CASSYGQGSGYTF
>TRBV20-1|TRBJ2-1
CSALPPIYDRGLGGNEQFF
>TRBV19|TRBJ2-1
CASSSRGLAGGPGGEQFF
>TRBV6-2/TRBV6-3|TRBJ1-2
CAARTTETYGYTF
>TRBV20-1|TRBJ2-1
CSANGGQPSSYNEQFF
>TRBV29-1|TRBJ2-3
CSASSLTDTQYF
>TRBV24-1|TRBJ1-5
CATSGMGDQPQHF
>TRBV7-9|-
CASGVGQQETQYF
>TRBV5-6|TRBJ1-5
CASSLGGTSYQPQHF
>TRBV7-9|TRBJ2-1
CASSLGGRGYSYNEQFF
>TRBV7-9|TRBJ2-1
CASSEGTSGDRNEQFF
>TRBV5-6|TRBJ1-6
CASSVYRGPPWSPLHF
>TRBV6-5|TRBJ1-1
CAISESGSTEAFF
>TRBV11-2|TRBJ2-7
CASSSSVGLAGRYEQYF
>TRBV10-3|TRBJ1-1
CASRQAGAPNPMNTEAFF
>TRBV19|TRBJ1-6
CASSIDIESNSPLHF
>TRBV5-1|TRBJ1-2
CASSLDPILDGYTF
>TRBV15|TRBJ1-4
CATSRTPGTGDEKLFF
>TRBV4-3|TRBJ2-2
CASSQDLIGELFF
>TRBV20-1|TRBJ2-7
CSASRGSHSYEQYF
>TRBV6-6|TRBJ2-7
CASKWTENYEQYF
>TRBV7-9|TRBJ2-7
CASSPNTGGPYEQYF
>TRBV20-1|TRBJ2-1
CSARVTGSSYNEQFF
>TRBV29-1|TRBJ2-1
CSAGQRTNTEQFF
>TRBV20-1|TRBJ2-5
CSAWGDRQETQYF